Listed below are T cell receptor beta chains from one sample, sequenced in a study of T cell repertoires in breast cancer. In TCRdb, the emulsion pairing reads were re-called with MiXCR into one record per CDR3 protein. This table has about 160 distinct CDR3 sequences, less than 40% appearing once. The specimen sequenced was CD8+ T cells. These receptor sequences come from a pool of human donors with breast cancer or a healthy control (not recorded which). CDR3s include the opening cysteine and the closing phenylalanine or tryptophan. Each record gives: J gene, V gene, clone size, CDR3 length, D gene, CDR3 DNA, CDR3 protein. D genes are given only for firm matches. Clone size is not always given. Where it is, it says once, few, many or a class for expanded clones.

j_gene: TRBJ2-1; v_gene: TRBV6-6; abundance: NA; len: 13; d_gene: TRBD2; CDR3nt: TGTGCCAGCGGGAGGGCCATTAACAATGAGCAGTTCTTC; CDR3aa: CASGRAINNEQFF
j_gene: TRBJ1-3; v_gene: TRBV7-8; abundance: medium-sized; len: 12; d_gene: NA; CDR3nt: TGTTCTAGCAGCTTAACTGGAAACACCATATATTTT; CDR3aa: CSSSLTGNTIYF
j_gene: TRBJ2-1; v_gene: TRBV7-6; abundance: many; len: 14; d_gene: NA; CDR3nt: TGTGCCAGCAGCTCGGAGGGCCAGCTTGATGAGCAGTTCTTC; CDR3aa: CASSSEGQLDEQFF
j_gene: TRBJ2-7; v_gene: TRBV5-4; abundance: NA; len: 15; d_gene: TRBD2; CDR3nt: TGTGCCAGCAGTTTGACTAGCGGGGGTACCTACGAGCAGTACTTC; CDR3aa: CASSLTSGGTYEQYF
j_gene: TRBJ2-5; v_gene: TRBV6-6; abundance: NA; len: 12; d_gene: NA; CDR3nt: TGTGCCAGCAGTTACTCGGAGGGCCCCGAGGACTTC; CDR3aa: CASSYSEGPEDF
j_gene: TRBJ2-1; v_gene: TRBV6-6; abundance: NA; len: 14; d_gene: NA; CDR3nt: TGTGCCAGCATCGGGATGGCCATTAACTATGAGCAGTTCTTC; CDR3aa: CASIGMAINYEQFF
j_gene: TRBJ2-1; v_gene: TRBV6-2/TRBV6-3; abundance: NA; len: 14; d_gene: NA; CDR3nt: TGTGCCAACCACGGGAAGGCCATTAACAATGAGCAGTTCTTC; CDR3aa: CANHGKAINNEQFF
j_gene: TRBJ2-7; v_gene: TRBV7-6; abundance: NA; len: 12; d_gene: TRBD1; CDR3nt: TGTGCCAGCAGCCGACAGGGGAATGAGCAGTACTTC; CDR3aa: CASSRQGNEQYF
j_gene: TRBJ1-2; v_gene: TRBV4-3; abundance: medium-sized; len: 14; d_gene: NA; CDR3nt: TGCGCCAGCAGCCTCTTACAGGGAAGACTCGGCTACACCTTC; CDR3aa: CASSLLQGRLGYTF
j_gene: TRBJ2-1; v_gene: TRBV6-2/TRBV6-3; abundance: NA; len: 14; d_gene: NA; CDR3nt: TGTGCCAGCAACTGGAAGGCCATTATTCATGAGCAGTTCTTC; CDR3aa: CASNWKAIIHEQFF
j_gene: TRBJ2-3; v_gene: TRBV7-2; abundance: few; len: 13; d_gene: NA; CDR3nt: TGTGCCAGCAGCCCCCCGTCGGGAGATACGCAGTATTTT; CDR3aa: CASSPPSGDTQYF
j_gene: TRBJ2-1; v_gene: TRBV6-6; abundance: once; len: 13; d_gene: NA; CDR3nt: TGTGCCAGCAACGGGGCCATTAACAATGAGCAGTTCTTC; CDR3aa: CASNGAINNEQFF
j_gene: TRBJ2-1; v_gene: TRBV6-1; abundance: hyperexpanded; len: 14; d_gene: TRBD2; CDR3nt: TGTGCCAGCAACGGGAGGGCCATTAACAATGAGCAGTTCTTC; CDR3aa: CASNGRAINNEQFF